This TCR beta chain originates from a study of shared T cell receptors in the human thymus. Note on this clone: At the DNA level, this CDR3 is encoded by other sequences in the same sample as well.

V shed 5 bases and J shed 1 base, with 8 bases lying between them. CDR3 length equals 13 residues. CDR1 is MDHEN and CDR2 is SYDVKM in the germline V gene. Assay used: immunoSEQ multiplex PCR; TCRdb lists only in-frame clones, some missing. The profile shows approximately 660,000 clones, approximately 87% of them singletons. A further study also used this sample, focusing on human thymus T cells.

The sequenced material came from thymocytes. The V and J genes are TRBV28 and TRBJ1-1, with D tentatively TRBD1 (6 bases). The TCR comes from a boy younger than two with a congenital heart defect. In DNA form, the CDR3 reads TGTGCCAGCAGTCTACAGGGGAACACTGAAGCTTTCTTT. Its protein product is CASSLQGNTEAFF. The variable domain in full, with the rest retrieved from reference TRBV28 and TRBJ1-1, is DVKVTQSSRYLVKRTGEKVFLECVQDMDHENMFWYRQDPGLGLRLIYFSYDVKMKEKGDIPEGYSVSREKKERFSLILESASTNQTSMYLCASSLQGNTEAFFGQGTRLTVV.